This T cell receptor beta chain was obtained from a study of shared clonotypes between healthy human individuals. The CDR3 is made up of 11 amino acids. V lost 6 bases, J lost 7 bases, and 12 bases lay in between. Germline CDR1 SQVTM, CDR2 ANQGSEA. Repertoires were generated with immunoSEQ multiplex PCR, while TCRdb's copy carries only in-frame clones and drops some. The sample has about 1.5 million clones; approximately 98% are singletons. This clonotype was obtained from a man aged 25 to 45 in good health. The chain carries TRBV29-1 and TRBJ1-1; maybe TRBD1 (5 bases). Input material: naive CD4+ T cells sorted from blood. The subset is: CD45RA+ positively selected. The CDR3 DNA sequence: TGCAGCGTCGGGGACGGGGGTGAAGCTTTCTTT. As protein: CSVGDGGEAFF.